The next 20 T cell receptor beta chains were all read from a single sample in a study of OX40 agonist ivuxolimab in advanced cancers. TCRdb keeps only in-frame clones here, not all; method: immunoSEQ multiplex PCR. The data hold around 20,000 clones, with 83% observed a single time. The source material was CD4+ or CD8+ T cells sorted from blood, sampled in a trial of the OX40 agonist ivuxolimab. Receptors originate from an adult with an advanced solid tumor such as melanoma, head and neck, liver or kidney cancer.

The rearrangement joins TRBV4-3 to TRBJ2-1; D gene unclear. The V end lost 1 base, the J end lost 3 bases, and 10 bases lay between the germline ends. Germline lookup yields CDR1 LGHNA and CDR2 YSLEER. CDR3 length equals 15 residues. In nucleotides, the CDR3 is TGCGCCAGCAGCCAAGGTCCATCCTTCTACAATGAGCAGTTCTTC. This translates into CASSQGPSFYNEQFF.

The rearrangement links TRBV6-6 to TRBJ2-5; the D is unclear. Trimming stripped 6 bases from V and 3 bases from J, with 14 bases between. Looked up from germline, CDR1 is MNHNY and CDR2 is SVGAGI (reference sequence). The CDR3 has 14 amino acids. In DNA, the CDR3 is TGTGCCAGCAGGATAAGACCGTCGGAAGAGACCCAGTACTTC. Translation gives CASRIRPSEETQYF.

This rearrangement joins TRBV5-6 to TRBJ2-7; D is ambiguous. The CDR3 contains 16 residues. Trimming pared 1 base from V and 2 bases from J, leaving 16 bases between. Germline CDR1 reads SGHDT; CDR2 reads YYEEEE. The CDR3 loop is CASSLIRKTSTYEQYF. DNA of the CDR3: TGTGCCAGCAGCTTGATTCGGAAAACCTCAACCTACGAGCAGTACTTC.

This clone was counted once. The gene calls are TRBV19 and TRBJ2-7; tentatively, D is TRBD1 (5 bases). Trimming stripped 5 bases from V and 4 bases from J, with 15 bases between. The V gene's germline CDR1 is LNHDA and CDR2 SQIVND (reference sequence). The CDR3 totals 14 residues. The CDR3 region has the DNA TGTGCCAGTAGTGGGGCAGCTTTGTTTTACGAGCAGTACTTC. Protein sequence: CASSGAALFYEQYF.

The genes are TRBV6-1 and TRBJ2-1; D unresolved. From germline, CDR1 is MNHNS and CDR2 SASEGT. This CDR3 is 15 amino acids long. V was shortened by 10 bases and J by 3 bases, with 19 bases between the two germline ends. The CDR3 DNA sequence: TGTGCCACCCGACGGCTAGATAACCGCTACAATGAGCAGTTCTTC. As protein: CATRRLDNRYNEQFF.

The rearrangement joins TRBV2 to TRBJ1-2; D remains unclear. The germline gives CDR1 SNHLY, CDR2 FYNNEI. The CDR3 extends over 12 amino acids. The CDR3 bases are TGTGCGGAGACCCTCACAAACTATGGCTACACCTTC. Its translation: CAETLTNYGYTF.

The chain couples TRBV4-1 to TRBJ1-4, with 10 bases identical to TRBD1. Germline CDR1 is MGHRA and CDR2 is YSYEKL. Germline trimming cut 3 bases from V and 16 bases from J; bases unmatched to any gene: 17. This CDR3 is 16 amino acids long. The CDR3 region has the DNA TGCGCCAGCAGCCACGTACCCGGGACAGGGGCCCAGGATCGGTTTTTT. Its protein product is CASSHVPGTGAQDRFF.

The chain uses TRBV10-3 and TRBJ2-3, with TRBD2 identical over 10 bases. The CDR3 has 20 residues. Germline V gives CDR1 ENHRY, CDR2 SYGVKD. V was pared by 6 bases and J by 0 bases, with 18 bases of the junction left unmatched. The CDR3: CAISGRGLAGASASTDTQYF. The DNA for the CDR3 is TGTGCCATCAGCGGCAGGGGGCTAGCGGGGGCCTCTGCTAGCACAGATACGCAGTATTTT.

The chain has TRBV27 and TRBJ1-5; D is unresolved. Trimming took 3 bases from V and 3 from J, leaving 9 bases between them. The germline V gene encodes CDR1 MNHEY and CDR2 SMNVEV (reference sequence). The CDR3 is made up of 14 amino acids. The CDR3 nucleotides read TGTGCCAGCAGTTTTCACGGGGACAATCAGCCCCAGCATTTT. It encodes CASSFHGDNQPQHF.

This chain uses TRBV9 with TRBJ1-1; 9 bases fit TRBD1. V lost 4 bases to trimming and J lost 1 base; unmatched junction nucleotides: 5. Germline assignment: CDR1 SGDLS and CDR2 YYNGEE. The CDR3 runs to 15 residues. The chain's CDR3 is CASSSGQGPNTEAFF. The DNA of the CDR3 is TGTGCCAGCAGCTCGGGACAGGGACCGAACACTGAAGCTTTCTTT.

This chain joins TRBV4-1 and TRBJ2-2; 10 bases are shared with TRBD1. J was trimmed by 3 bases and V by 4 bases; bases with no gene match: 5. This CDR3 spans 16 amino acids. Germline V gives CDR1 MGHRA, CDR2 YSYEKL. The CDR3 region has the DNA TGCGCCAGCAGCCTTCGGACAGGGGGTTACACCGGGGAGCTGTTTTTT. It encodes CASSLRTGGYTGELFF.

The rearrangement links TRBV4-3 to TRBJ2-2, with D unclear. The CDR3 consists of 15 residues. Germline assignment: CDR1 LGHNA and CDR2 YSLEER. V lost 0 bases, J lost 4 bases, and 9 bases lay in between. The DNA of the CDR3 is TGCGCCAGCAGCCAAGAGTATCAGGCCACCGGGGAGCTGTTTTTT. Its protein is CASSQEYQATGELFF.

The rearrangement links TRBV2 to TRBJ2-7, with TRBD1 matching over 7 bases. With 6 bases clipped from V and 3 bases from J, the junction kept 8 bases outside the gene matches. This CDR3 region has 14 residues. Germline CDR1 and CDR2: SNHLY and FYNNEI. The CDR3 nucleotides read TGTGCCAGCAGCGACGGGACAGATTTCTACGAGCAGTACTTC. This sequence encodes CASSDGTDFYEQYF.

The V call is TRBV5-4, the J call TRBJ1-3, with D possibly matching TRBD1 (5 bases). The CDR3 is 14 residues long. CDR1 and CDR2 (germline): SGHNT, YYREEE (reference sequence). Trimming shortened V by 1 base and J by 3 bases, and 8 bases separated the two germline ends. CDR3 sequence: CASSLSGYGNTIYF. CDR3 in DNA: TGTGCCAGCAGCTTGTCAGGGTATGGAAACACCATATATTTT. Supplemented by reference TRBV5-4 and TRBJ1-3, the full variable domain reads ETGVTQSPTHLIKTRGQQVTLRCSSQSGHNTVSWYQQALGQGPQFIFQYYREEENGRGNFPPRFSGLQFPNYSSELNVNALELDDSALYLCASSLSGYGNTIYFGEGSWLTVV.

The chain has TRBV18 and TRBJ2-7, with 8 nucleotides matching TRBD1. Germline CDR1 and CDR2: KGHSH and LQKENI. The CDR3 totals 16 residues. J gave up 1 base and V 7 bases, and 12 bases lay outside the gene matches. The DNA for the CDR3 is TGTGCCAGCTTCTCGGGATACAGGGGGACTTCCTACGAGCAGTACTTC. Translation gives CASFSGYRGTSYEQYF.

The CDR3: CASQDLRLTGELFF. The CDR3 DNA follows: TGTGCCAGCCAGGATCTTAGATTAACCGGGGAGCTGTTTTTT. The V and J genes are TRBV27 and TRBJ2-2; D uncertain. The CDR3 covers 14 residues. Germline lookup yields CDR1 MNHEY and CDR2 SMNVEV (reference sequence). V was trimmed by 8 bases and J by 5 bases, leaving 15 bases between them.

This clone showed up just once. This chain links TRBV7-9 with TRBJ1-1; 8 bases are a match to TRBD1. This CDR3 region has 13 residues. The V segment lost 5 bases and the J segment 7 bases; nucleotides outside the gene matches: 6. Germline loops: CDR1 SEHNR, CDR2 FQNEAQ (reference sequence). In DNA form, the CDR3 reads TGTGCCAGCAGCAAGACAGGGGAGGGTGAAGCTTTCTTT. Protein sequence: CASSKTGEGEAFF. The full variable domain, with the rest looked up from reference TRBV7-9 and TRBJ1-1, is DTGVSQNPRHKITKRGQNVTFRCDPISEHNRLYWYRQTLGQGPEFLTYFQNEAQLEKSRLLSDRFSAERPKGSFSTLEIQRTEQGDSAMYLCASSKTGEGEAFFGQGTRLTVV.

The chain is built from TRBV4-3 and TRBJ2-1; TRBD1 aligns across 7 bases. CDR3 size: 16 residues. The junction had 13 bases not matched to a gene; V was cut back by 4 bases and J by 7 bases. Germline assignment: CDR1 LGHNA and CDR2 YSLEER. In nucleotides, the CDR3 is TGCGCCAGCAGCCCAATAGACAGGGCAAGGTTTAATGAGCAGTTCTTC. Its protein product is CASSPIDRARFNEQFF.

CDR3 in amino acids: CASSLTVAASYNEQFF. The CDR3 DNA reads TGTGCCAGCAGCTTAACCGTAGCGGCCTCCTACAATGAGCAGTTCTTC. This chain joins TRBV7-6 and TRBJ2-1; possibly TRBD2 for D (6 bases). This CDR3 is built from 16 residues. V lost 2 bases, J lost 0 bases, and 11 bases lay in between. Germline lookup yields CDR1 SGHVS and CDR2 FNYEAQ.

This clone appeared a few times. The genes are TRBV4-2 and TRBJ2-1; weak D call: TRBD1 (6 bases). Germline V gene lookup returns CDR1 LGHNA and CDR2 YNFKEQ. The CDR3 sequence is 16 residues long. Deletions cut 0 bases from V and 7 bases from J, with 16 bases between. The CDR3 reads CASSQEEAAGVNEQFF. The CDR3 nucleotides are TGTGCCAGCAGCCAAGAGGAGGCGGCAGGGGTAAATGAGCAGTTCTTC.